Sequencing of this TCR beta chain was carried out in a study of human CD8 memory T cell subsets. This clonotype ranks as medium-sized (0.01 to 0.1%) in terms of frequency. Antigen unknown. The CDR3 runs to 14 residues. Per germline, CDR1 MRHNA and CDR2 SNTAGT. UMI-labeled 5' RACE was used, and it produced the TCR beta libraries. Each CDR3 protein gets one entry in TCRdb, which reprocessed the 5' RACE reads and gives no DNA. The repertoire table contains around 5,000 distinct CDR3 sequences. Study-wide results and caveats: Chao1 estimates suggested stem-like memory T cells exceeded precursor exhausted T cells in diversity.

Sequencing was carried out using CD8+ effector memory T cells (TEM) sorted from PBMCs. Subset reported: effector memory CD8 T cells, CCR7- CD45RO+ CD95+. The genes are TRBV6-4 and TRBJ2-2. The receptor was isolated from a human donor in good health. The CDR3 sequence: CASSDRVETGELFF.